This T cell receptor (beta chain) was identified during a study of T cell responses to AZD1222 COVID-19 vaccine. Assay: immunoSEQ multiplex PCR; the TCRdb copy retains only in-frame clones and omits some. This sample yields roughly 130,000 clones, of which just under 95% are seen a single time; roughly 1% belongs to the top ten. The CDR3 is 12 residues long. Germline-derived CDR1 and CDR2 are MNHEY and SMNVEV (reference sequence). Trimming removed 7 bases from V and 6 bases from J, with 10 bases in between. The sequencing used peripheral blood, collected 28 days after the second AZD1222 dose. This TCR was sampled from an adult who received the AZD1222 COVID-19 vaccine. The chain has TRBV27 and TRBJ1-5; a possible D gene is TRBD1 (5 bases). Written as DNA, the CDR3 is TGTGCCAGCAAGCAGGGAGGTCAGCCCCAGCATTTT. It codes for CASKQGGQPQHF.